The 14 T cell receptor beta chains in this list originate from one sample, sequenced in a study of human T cells and chemical hapten exposure (dated by TCRdb to the early 2020s). Unfractionated whole blood was collected in Tempus Blood RNA tubes, and total RNA was extracted from that blood. Library preparation was by 5' RACE. The sequencer was an Illumina MiSeq. The public sequencing data were trimmed at Q25 with fastp and processed into clonotypes with MiXCR by TCRdb, which kept only in-frame beta chains. Rows merge per CDR3 protein into single entries with the most common DNA and genes. The sample yields under 85,000 distinct CDR3 sequences; more than 7% were counted once. Together, the top ten hold about 2.2% of the sample. These receptors all come from a male donor in good health.

The sample holds many counts of this clonotype. The rearrangement uses TRBV7-9 and TRBJ1-4, with TRBD1 identical over 8 bases. V lost 5 bases, J lost 4 bases, and 9 bases stayed unmatched. CDR3 length equals 16 residues. The germline V gene has CDR1 SEHNR and CDR2 FQNEAQ (reference sequence). This CDR3 reads CASSRTRQGLNEKLFF. The CDR3 nucleotides are TGTGCCAGCAGCAGAACTCGACAGGGGCTTAATGAAAAACTGTTTTTT.

This clonotype was seen a handful of times. The genes are TRBV10-3 and TRBJ1-3; D possibly corresponds to TRBD1 (6 bases). Trimming pared 3 bases from V and 2 bases from J, leaving 11 bases between. Looked up from germline, CDR1 is ENHRY and CDR2 is SYGVKD. The CDR3 has 15 residues. CDR3 DNA sequence: TGTGCCATCAGTGAATTGGACAGCGCTGGAAACACCATATATTTT. As protein: CAISELDSAGNTIYF.

Written as DNA, the CDR3 is TGTGCCAGCAGTTACCCCGGGTCTCAGTACTTC. This codes for CASSYPGSQYF. The genes are TRBV6-2 or TRBV6-3 and TRBJ2-4, with D unclear. The CDR3 is made up of 11 amino acids. The germline V gene encodes CDR1 MNHEY and CDR2 SVGEGT. V was cut by 2 bases and J by 12 bases, with 8 bases left in between.

A few counts support this clonotype. V and J are TRBV5-5 and TRBJ1-1, with a weak D call TRBD1 (6 bases). V lost 6 bases and J 3 bases, leaving 15 bases between the germline ends. The CDR3 loop spans 14 amino acids. The germline V gene has CDR1 SGHKS and CDR2 YYEKEE (reference sequence). CDR3 sequence reads: CASTLGQSDTEAFF. Written as DNA, the CDR3 is TGTGCCAGCACCCTCGGACAGTCAGACACTGAAGCTTTCTTT.

In its sample, this clonotype was seen many times. The V call is TRBV28, the J call TRBJ1-3; D is unresolved. Trimming removed 3 bases at V and 0 bases at J, with 3 bases between. CDR1 MDHEN and CDR2 SYDVKM come from the germline V gene. CDR3 length: 13 amino acids. The CDR3 loop reads CASSLGSGNTIYF. The DNA for the CDR3 is TGTGCCAGCAGTTTGGGCTCTGGAAACACCATATATTTT. Variable domain in full (rest from reference TRBV28 and TRBJ1-3): DVKVTQSSRYLVKRTGEKVFLECVQDMDHENMFWYRQDPGLGLRLIYFSYDVKMKEKGDIPEGYSVSREKKERFSLILESASTNQTSMYLCASSLGSGNTIYFGEGSWLTVV.

This clonotype appeared many times. The CDR3 protein is CSAWTGFGANVLTF. CDR3 in DNA: TGCAGCGCCTGGACAGGGTTTGGGGCCAACGTCCTGACTTTC. The V and J genes are TRBV29-1 and TRBJ2-6; 8 bases line up with TRBD1. The V and J ends lost 7 bases and 3 bases, in that order; junction bases with no gene match: 5. The CDR3 length is 14 residues. Germline CDR1 reads SQVTM; CDR2 reads ANQGSEA.

With regard to this clonotype: Because the CDR3's place on the DNA is in doubt, the DNA is left out and the CDR3 is given as listed by TCRdb. V is TRBV6-2 or TRBV6-3 and J is TRBJ2-5; TRBD1, the table's D call, lacks a check against the DNA. Germline V gene sequence: CDR1 MNHEY, CDR2 SVGEGT. The CDR3 numbers 14 amino acids, ends counted. CDR3 sequence: CASSSSTGLKTQYF.

This sequence joins TRBV3-1 and TRBJ2-7, with D possibly called TRBD1 or TRBD2 (5 bases each). The CDR3 length is 15 residues. The germline V gene has CDR1 LGHDT and CDR2 YNNKEL (reference sequence). With 4 bases removed from V and 6 bases from J, the gap between germline ends came to 19 bases. CDR3 region: CASSLNRDPVLEQYF. Written as DNA, the CDR3 is TGTGCCAGCAGCCTAAACCGGGACCCCGTGCTCGAGCAGTACTTC.

Many counts were recorded for this clonotype. J is TRBJ1-5 and V is TRBV15, with a possible D match to TRBD1 (5 bases). The ends were cut back, 0 bases at V and 1 base at J, with 13 bases in the middle. This CDR3 has 17 residues. Germline CDR1 reads LNHNV; CDR2 reads YYDKDF (reference sequence). DNA of the CDR3: TGTGCCACCAGCAGAGATGAGGGGCAACGAAGCAATCAGCCCCAGCATTTT. This translates into CATSRDEGQRSNQPQHF.

The chain links TRBV7-2 to TRBJ1-2, with 9 bases that match TRBD1. The germline CDR1 and CDR2 sequences are SGHTA and FQGNSA. The junction had 17 bases not matched to a gene; V was cut back by 4 bases and J by 14 bases. CDR3 length: 15 amino acids. Here the CDR3 reads CASSSDGTGMGGLTF. The CDR3 nucleotides are TGTGCCAGCAGCTCCGATGGGACAGGGATGGGAGGTTTGACCTTC. The complete variable domain, with remaining parts taken from reference TRBV7-2 and TRBJ1-2, reads GAGVSQSPSNKVTEKGKDVELRCDPISGHTALYWYRQSLGQGLEFLIYFQGNSAPDKSGLPSDRFSAERTGGSVSTLTIQRTQQEDSAVYLCASSSDGTGMGGLTFGSGTRLTVV.

This clonotype was seen only a few times. The genes are TRBV29-1 and TRBJ1-1; 7 positions match TRBD1. CDR1 and CDR2 (germline): SQVTM, ANQGSEA. The CDR3 has 11 residues. The CDR3 region is CAGRGPTEAFF. For the CDR3, the DNA is TGCGCGGGGAGGGGGCCCACTGAAGCTTTCTTT.

This clonotype was seen many times. This chain joins TRBV12-3 or TRBV12-4 and TRBJ2-1; 10 bases are a match to TRBD1. The V and J ends lost 4 bases and 3 bases, in that order; junction bases with no gene match: 6. The CDR3 is 16 amino acids. For the CDR3, the DNA is TGTGCCAGCAGTTCTAACCGGGACAGGGGCTACAATGAGCAGTTCTTC. It yields the protein CASSSNRDRGYNEQFF.

The chain joins TRBV14 to TRBJ1-1; 8 nucleotides agree with TRBD1. V shed 4 bases, J shed 0 bases, and the junction held 7 bases outside the gene matches. The CDR3 covers 16 residues. Germline assignment: CDR1 SGHDN and CDR2 FVKESK. The CDR3 region is CASSLTGTGMNTEAFF. The CDR3 nucleotides read TGTGCCAGCAGCCTTACCGGGACAGGAATGAACACTGAAGCTTTCTTT.

This clonotype was counted between two and nine times. The chain couples TRBV29-1 to TRBJ2-1; 9 bases match TRBD2. The germline CDR1 and CDR2 sequences are SQVTM and ANQGSEA. The CDR3 length is 16 residues. The ends lost 3 bases at V and 6 bases at J; junction bases unmatched: 12. Here the CDR3 reads CSVDRRRREGANEQFF. CDR3 in DNA: TGCAGCGTTGATCGGAGGCGGCGGGAGGGGGCCAATGAGCAGTTCTTC.